Detailed here is one TCR beta chain. Its antigen is currently unknown. This specimen belongs to a study of identical twins. Study results and caveats: There was more out-of-frame TCR alpha sharing in monozygotic twins than models estimated. The authors drew conclusions from cross-sectional statistical analysis rather than following the same donors. The abundant beta clonotypes from cord blood had fewer insertions, and memory repertoires had none of this.

Trimming removed 5 bases from V and 0 bases from J, with 13 bases in between. In germline, CDR1 is SQVTM, CDR2 ANQGSEA. This CDR3 is 15 amino acids long. TCRdb recomputed calls from the 5' RACE reads with MiXCR, one row per CDR3 protein. The table has about 810,000 distinct CDR3 sequences, 12% seen once. In addition, the sample was reused for a study of yellow fever vaccine responses in identical twins.

The chain carries TRBV29-1 and TRBJ2-2, with D possibly TRBD2 on 5 matching bases. The sample consisted of PBMCs. This TCR derives from a woman aged 18-29 years in good health. CDR3 coding DNA: TGCAGCGTTACCCGAGGAGGTCCGAACACCGGGGAGCTGTTTTTT. Translating it yields CSVTRGGPNTGELFF.